This T cell receptor beta chain is drawn from a study of blood T cell repertoires in COVID-19. Study-level information: Sites in the United States, Italy and Spain provided acute and convalescent COVID-19 samples.

V was shortened by 1 base and J by 6 bases, with 19 bases between the two germline ends. Germline V gives CDR1 SGDLS, CDR2 YYNGEE. The CDR3 consists of 16 residues. In the original workflow: Estimation of nucleated cell counts was performed using reference gene primer amplification. The assay was immunoSEQ multiplex PCR, and TCRdb's table has in-frame clones only and misses some. The DNA gave D and trimming, while V, J and clone size come from that table. Of around 370,000 clones listed, more than 75% are singletons. Allocation to cohorts depended on clinical history reported by the participants. Recovered Cohort 3 donors showed two negative PCRs, clearance, or symptom resolution.

The chain combines TRBV9 with TRBJ1-2; possibly TRBD1 for D (5 bases). Specimen: PBMCs or T cells enriched from blood (not recorded which). The clonotype was recovered from a woman aged 18-29 years who had recovered from COVID-19. The CDR3 is CASSVHGGRGGNGYTF. CDR3 bases: TGTGCCAGCAGCGTACACGGGGGTAGGGGAGGGAATGGCTACACCTTC.